This TCR beta chain was documented in a study of memory CD4+ T cells and cytomegalovirus serostatus. Of note for this clone: The antigen is not known.

Germline values: CDR1 MDHEN, CDR2 SYDVKM. CDR3 size: 16 residues. Trimming cost V 7 bases and J 3 bases; bases outside gene matches: 15. Sequencing was performed with immunoSEQ multiplex PCR; in TCRdb, only in-frame clones are kept and a portion is missing. The table lists approximately 70,000 clones, roughly 76% of them singletons. Study observations and caveats: The CMV-associated TCR signature appears largely within the CD4+ memory repertoire. CD4+ memory repertoires contained about two fifths of the roughly 160 reported CMV TCRbeta sequences.

The sort gate was single viable CD3+CD4+CD8-CD45RO+ cells for memory CD4+ T cells. Serum IgG to CMV pp150, pp28, p38 and p52 defined serostatus. Total CD4+ T cells were enriched by CD4 positive selection. The source of this sequence is an adult in good health and CMV-seropositive. The sample comprised memory CD4+ T cells from blood. The J gene is TRBJ2-7, the V gene TRBV28; 7 bases align to TRBD1. Here the CDR3 reads CASIQGYRQGNYEQYF. The DNA for the CDR3 is TGTGCCAGCATCCAAGGGTACAGACAGGGAAACTACGAGCAGTACTTC.